This is a list of T cell receptor beta chains from one sample in a study of T-cell memory formation after mild COVID-19. TCRdb redid the calling of the 5' RACE reads with MiXCR, one entry per CDR3 protein. The sample yields under 450,000 distinct CDR3 sequences, 23% seen once. Sequencing used PBMCs or a T cell subset sorted from them (not recorded which). The source is an adult woman who had mild COVID-19 (a few samples of this study predate the infection). Cell type and time point are not known. Both conserved end residues are part of each CDR3. Fields, in order: D gene, clone size, V gene, J gene, CDR3 DNA, CDR3 protein. A D gene is named only where the DNA matches it firmly. For some rows the clone size is stated as once, few or many, or as a class when expanded; others skip it.

>TRBD2|.|TRBV4-3|TRBJ2-7
TGCGCCAGCAGCCAAGACCCGACTAGCCGCTACGAGCAGTACTTC
CASSQDPTSRYEQYF
>.|.|TRBV29-1|TRBJ2-3
TGCAGCGTGAGACGAGGGGTGACAGATACGCAGTATTTT
CSVRRGVTDTQYF
>TRBD1|.|TRBV18|TRBJ2-5
TGTGCCAGCTCATCGGACAGGGAGTGGGAAGAGACCCAGTACTTC
CASSSDREWEETQYF
>.|few|TRBV6-5|TRBJ1-3
TGTGCCAGCAGTTTTCGGGCGAGTCATGTAAACACCATATATTTT
CASSFRASHVNTIYF
>TRBD1|many|TRBV20-1|TRBJ1-2
TGCAGTGCTAGTCCGCGGGACAGCACCTTCTATGGCTACACCTTC
CSASPRDSTFYGYTF
>TRBD2|.|TRBV7-9|TRBJ2-4
TGTGCCAGCAGCTTCTCCAGCGGGGGGGTTGAAAACATTCAGTACTTC
CASSFSSGGVENIQYF
>.|few|TRBV4-3|TRBJ2-5
TGCGCCAGCAGCCAAGGGGTTAGCGAGCTGCCCGAGACCCAGTACTTC
CASSQGVSELPETQYF
>TRBD2|.|TRBV19|TRBJ2-2
TGTGCCAGTAGTACCCGGACTAGCGGCATGAACACCGGGGAGCTGTTTTTT
CASSTRTSGMNTGELFF
>TRBD2|.|TRBV2|TRBJ2-7
TGTGCCAGCAGTATACTAGCGGGAGGAACCTACGAGCAGTACTTC
CASSILAGGTYEQYF
>.|.|TRBV3-1|TRBJ1-3
TGTGCCAGCAGCCGCCTCCTAGGGGGGGGCTCTGGAAACACCATATATTTT
CASSRLLGGGSGNTIYF
>TRBD2|.|TRBV6-2/TRBV6-3|TRBJ2-7
TGTGCCAGCACCCGGACTAGCGGGGTCTCCTACGAGCAGTACTTC
CASTRTSGVSYEQYF
>.|few|TRBV12-3/TRBV12-4|TRBJ2-1
TGTGCCAGCAGTTTTGGTGGGGGGGCGAGGTACAATGAGCAGTTCTTC
CASSFGGGARYNEQFF
>.|few|TRBV5-1|TRBJ2-5
TGCGCCAGCAGCTTGAGTCGGGGGGAGACCCAGTACTTC
CASSLSRGETQYF
>.|few|TRBV12-3/TRBV12-4|TRBJ1-5
TGTGCCAGCAGTTACATCACAGGGTATAGCAATCAGCCCCAGCATTTT
CASSYITGYSNQPQHF
>.|few|TRBV7-9|TRBJ2-5
TGTGCCAGCAGCTACTGGAGTACCGGAGAGACCCAGTACTTC
CASSYWSTGETQYF
>.|few|TRBV12-3/TRBV12-4|TRBJ2-7
TGTGCCAGCAGTCGATCGTCCCCCTACGAGCAGTACTTC
CASSRSSPYEQYF